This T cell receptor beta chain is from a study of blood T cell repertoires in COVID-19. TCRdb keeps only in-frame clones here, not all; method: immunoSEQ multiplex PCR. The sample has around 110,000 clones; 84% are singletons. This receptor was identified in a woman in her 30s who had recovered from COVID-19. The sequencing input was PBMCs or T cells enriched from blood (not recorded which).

The CDR3 sequence: CASSLGLAGASYSYNEQFF. CDR3 bases: TGTGCCAGCAGCTTAGGGTTAGCGGGAGCCAGCTACTCCTACAATGAGCAGTTCTTC. The V and J genes are TRBV7-8 and TRBJ2-1; 9 nucleotides match TRBD2. The CDR3 is made up of 19 amino acids. V lost 1 base, J lost 0 bases, and 10 bases stayed unmatched. Germline CDR1 is SGHVS and CDR2 is FQNEAQ.